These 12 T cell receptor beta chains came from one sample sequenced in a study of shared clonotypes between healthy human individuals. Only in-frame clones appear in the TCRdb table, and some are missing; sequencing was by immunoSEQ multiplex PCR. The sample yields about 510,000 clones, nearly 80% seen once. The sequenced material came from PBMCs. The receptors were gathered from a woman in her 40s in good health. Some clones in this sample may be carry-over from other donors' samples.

This chain's CDR3 is CASSVGLEFGNEQFF. The CDR3 nucleotides are TGTGCCAGCAGCGTAGGGCTAGAGTTTGGCAATGAGCAGTTCTTC. The genes are TRBV9 and TRBJ2-1, with D hard to call. Trimming pared 0 bases from V and 6 bases from J, leaving 13 bases between. The CDR3 runs 15 residues. CDR1 and CDR2 (germline): SGDLS, YYNGEE.

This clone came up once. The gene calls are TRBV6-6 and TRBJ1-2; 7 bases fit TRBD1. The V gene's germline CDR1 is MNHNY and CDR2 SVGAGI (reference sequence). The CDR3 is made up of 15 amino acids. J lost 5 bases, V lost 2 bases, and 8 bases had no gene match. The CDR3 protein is CASSYGGRGTYGYTF. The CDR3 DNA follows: TGTGCCAGCAGTTACGGCGGCAGGGGGACATATGGCTACACCTTC.

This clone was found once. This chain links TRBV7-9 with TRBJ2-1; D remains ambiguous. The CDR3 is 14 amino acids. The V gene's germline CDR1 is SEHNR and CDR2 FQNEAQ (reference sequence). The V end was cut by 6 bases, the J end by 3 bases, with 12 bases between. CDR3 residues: CASSDIRLYNEQFF. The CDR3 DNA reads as TGTGCCAGCAGTGACATTCGACTCTACAATGAGCAGTTCTTC.

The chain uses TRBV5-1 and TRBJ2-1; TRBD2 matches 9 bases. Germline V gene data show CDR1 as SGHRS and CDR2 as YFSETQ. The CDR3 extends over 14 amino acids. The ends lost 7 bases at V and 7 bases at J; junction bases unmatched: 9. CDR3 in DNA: TGCGCCAGCGCCAGCGGGGGGTTCCTGAATGAGCAGTTCTTC. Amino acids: CASASGGFLNEQFF.

The CDR3 loop reads CASSEGGGRGNQPQHF. CDR3 DNA: TGTGCCAGCAGTGAAGGAGGTGGGAGGGGCAATCAGCCCCAGCATTTT. The chain has TRBV25-1 and TRBJ1-5; D gene ambiguous. V lost 2 bases and J lost 2, with 13 bases in between. This CDR3 comprises 16 residues. Germline V CDR1 and CDR2: MGHDK, SYGVNS.

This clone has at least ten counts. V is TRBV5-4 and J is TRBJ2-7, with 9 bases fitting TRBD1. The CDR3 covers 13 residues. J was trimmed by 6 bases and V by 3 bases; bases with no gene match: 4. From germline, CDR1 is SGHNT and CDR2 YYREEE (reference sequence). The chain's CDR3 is CASSWPTGGEQYF. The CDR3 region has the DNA TGTGCCAGCAGCTGGCCGACAGGGGGCGAGCAGTACTTC.

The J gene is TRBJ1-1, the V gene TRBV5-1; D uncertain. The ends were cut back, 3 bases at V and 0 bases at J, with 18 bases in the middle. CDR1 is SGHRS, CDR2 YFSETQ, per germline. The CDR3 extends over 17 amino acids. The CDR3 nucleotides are TGCGCCAGCAGCTCCGGCAAGACAAGGCCCCTGAACACTGAAGCTTTCTTT. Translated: CASSSGKTRPLNTEAFF.

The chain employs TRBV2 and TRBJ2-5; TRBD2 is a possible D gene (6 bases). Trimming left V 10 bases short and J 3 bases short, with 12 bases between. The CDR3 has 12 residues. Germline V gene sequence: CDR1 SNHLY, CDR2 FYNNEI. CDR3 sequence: CAIPTGEETQYF. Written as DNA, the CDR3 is TGTGCCATCCCGACGGGAGAAGAGACCCAGTACTTC.

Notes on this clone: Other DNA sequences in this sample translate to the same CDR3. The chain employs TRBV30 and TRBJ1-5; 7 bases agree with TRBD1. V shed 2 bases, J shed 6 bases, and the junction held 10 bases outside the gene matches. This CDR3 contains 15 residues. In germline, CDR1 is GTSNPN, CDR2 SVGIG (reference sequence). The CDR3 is CAWSIGTRGSQPQHF. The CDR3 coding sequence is TGTGCCTGGAGTATCGGCACCAGGGGGAGTCAGCCCCAGCATTTT.

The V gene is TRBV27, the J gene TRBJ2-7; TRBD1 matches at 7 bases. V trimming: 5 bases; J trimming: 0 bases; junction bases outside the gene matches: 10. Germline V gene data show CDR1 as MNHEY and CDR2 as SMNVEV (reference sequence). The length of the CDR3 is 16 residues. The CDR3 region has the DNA TGTGCCAGCAGTCAAGGGGTGGGACAGAGCTCCTACGAGCAGTACTTC. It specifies CASSQGVGQSSYEQYF.

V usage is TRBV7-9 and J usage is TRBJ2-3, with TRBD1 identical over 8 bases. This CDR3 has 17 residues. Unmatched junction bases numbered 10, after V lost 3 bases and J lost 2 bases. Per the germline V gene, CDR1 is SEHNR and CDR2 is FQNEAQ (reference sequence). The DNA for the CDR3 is TGTGCCAGCAGCTTTAGATACCGGGACAGGTTCACAGATACGCAGTATTTT. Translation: CASSFRYRDRFTDTQYF. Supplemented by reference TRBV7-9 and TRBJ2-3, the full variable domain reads DTGVSQNPRHKITKRGQNVTFRCDPISEHNRLYWYRQTLGQGPEFLTYFQNEAQLEKSRLLSDRFSAERPKGSFSTLEIQRTEQGDSAMYLCASSFRYRDRFTDTQYFGPGTRLTVL.

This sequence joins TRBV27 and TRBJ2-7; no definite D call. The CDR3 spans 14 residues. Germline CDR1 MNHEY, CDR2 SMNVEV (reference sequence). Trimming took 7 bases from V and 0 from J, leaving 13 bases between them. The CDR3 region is CASMGSGYSYEQYF. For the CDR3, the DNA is TGTGCCAGCATGGGGTCCGGGTACTCCTACGAGCAGTACTTC.